The clone carrying this T cell receptor beta chain is judged large (0.1 to 1%). It is unclear where the CDR3 begins or ends on the DNA, so no DNA is shown, and the CDR3 is as TCRdb lists it. CDR1 is MNHEY and CDR2 is SVGEGT in the germline V gene. The CDR3 spans 14 amino acids, including both terminal residues. Stated time point: sample taken at primary tumor resection. Extraction of whole RNA from tumor, nontumor lung or frozen PBMC preceded unsorted sequencing. This sample was taken from a study of spatial heterogeneity in lung cancer. Via MiXCR, TCRdb re-called the 5' RACE reads, giving one row per CDR3 protein. This sample yields about 12,000 distinct CDR3 sequences, of which roughly 6.4% are seen a single time; 10% belongs to the top ten.

This sequence was found in a male donor with early-stage non-small cell lung cancer. The V call is TRBV6-2 or TRBV6-3, the J call TRBJ2-1; the listed D gene, TRBD2, was not tested against the DNA. The sequenced sample was normal lung tissue next to the tumor, obtained at surgery. The CDR3 sequence: CASSSSAGGREQFF.